This T cell receptor beta chain was profiled in a study of cytomegalovirus exposure and HLA in healthy donors. Across the study: Unique TCRs numbering about 85 million, obtained from HLA-typed donors, made up an early data release. Study-wide results and caveats: Earlier analysis found most TCR beta V segments productive about 87% or about 30% of the time. A missense DCLRE1C variant was associated with V- and J-gene trimming of TCR beta chains in a later analysis, and an independent cohort replicated the association.

A word on this clone: Its target is not known.

The PCR used 60 Vbeta and 13 Jbeta primers. Sequenced by immunoSEQ multiplex PCR; TCRdb stores in-frame clones only, minus some. The table lists fewer than 200,000 clones, roughly two thirds of them singletons. Sequenced sample: PBMCs. This TCR derives from a woman aged 18-29 years in good health and CMV-seropositive.

The CDR3 sequence: CASAGTPNTGELFF. CDR3 bases: TGTGCCAGCGCCGGGACACCTAACACCGGGGAGCTGTTTTTT. The chain recombines TRBV6-6 with TRBJ2-2, with TRBD1 as a possible D gene (6 bases). The V and J ends lost 8 bases and 2 bases respectively, with 12 bases between them. The CDR3 is 14 residues long. CDR1 and CDR2 from the germline V gene are MNHNY and SVGAGI (reference sequence).